A single sample gave rise to the 17 T cell receptor beta chains below, sequenced in a study of T cell responses to AZD1222 COVID-19 vaccine. The repertoire was sequenced with immunoSEQ multiplex PCR; TCRdb's copy has only in-frame clones and lacks some. The sample records approximately 200,000 clones, almost 95% being singletons. This specimen was peripheral blood, taken on day 0 of AZD1222 vaccination. Source of these receptors: an adult in good health.

This chain joins TRBV21-1 and TRBJ2-7; TRBD2, the table's D call, was not compared with the DNA. TRBV21-1 is noted as a pseudogene. The CDR3 covers 15 residues. The CDR3 region is CASSKTSGVSYEQYF. DNA for the CDR3: TGTGCCAGCAGCAAGACTAGCGGGGTGTCCTACGAGCAGTACTTC.

J is TRBJ2-2 and V is TRBV19; D remains ambiguous. The V end was cut by 3 bases, the J end by 5 bases, with 4 bases between. Germline V lookup: CDR1 LNHDA, CDR2 SQIVND (reference sequence). The CDR3 has 12 residues. CDR3 bases: TGTGCCAGTAGTATGGAGACCGGGGAGCTGTTTTTT. Protein sequence: CASSMETGELFF.

J is TRBJ2-1 and V is TRBV3-1 (or the pseudogene TRBV3-2); D ambiguous. CDR1 and CDR2 from the germline V gene are LGHDT and YNNKEL (reference sequence). This CDR3 has 15 residues. The V gene lost 3 bases and the J gene lost 4 bases, with 13 bases spanning the gap. DNA for the CDR3: TGTGCCAGCAGCCATGAAGCGTTACCGTACAATGAGCAGTTCTTC. Its protein product is CASSHEALPYNEQFF.

The V call is TRBV19, the J call TRBJ1-6; 9 positions agree with TRBD1. V lost 1 base to trimming and J lost 6 bases; unmatched junction nucleotides: 1. The germline V gene encodes CDR1 LNHDA and CDR2 SQIVND (reference sequence). The CDR3 consists of 15 residues. The CDR3 bases are TGTGCCAGTAGTATAGTGGACAGGGGTAATTCACCCCTCCACTTT. The encoded protein is CASSIVDRGNSPLHF.

About this clone: An end of the junction differs from the germline gene, which may be a read error. The CDR3 here is CLIRGGNGYTF. The CDR3 DNA is TGTTTAATCCGGGGGGGGAACGGCTACACCTTC. The chain carries TRBV20-1 and TRBJ1-2; tentative D call: TRBD1 (5 bases). CDR1 and CDR2 (germline): DFQATT, SNEGSKA (reference sequence). This CDR3 region has 11 residues.

CDR3 sequence (DNA): TGTGCTAGTTTGGGGGGAGGGGTGCCCTACGAGCAGTACTTC. Translation gives CASLGGGVPYEQYF. The chain uses TRBV12-5 and TRBJ2-7, with 7 bases matching TRBD2. The CDR3 is made up of 14 amino acids. Trimming at V came to 8 bases and at J to 2 bases, leaving 9 bases not matched to a gene. Germline V gene lookup returns CDR1 LGHNT and CDR2 FRNRAP.

This chain joins TRBV6-5 and TRBJ2-2; perhaps TRBD2 as D (5 bases). The CDR3 consists of 15 residues. V was shortened by 4 bases and J by 0 bases, with 9 bases between the two germline ends. CDR1 MNHEY and CDR2 SVGAGI come from the germline V gene. In DNA, the CDR3 is TGTGCCAGCAGTTGGCAGGAGGCGAACACCGGGGAGCTGTTTTTT. It translates to CASSWQEANTGELFF.

Remarks on this clone: Additional DNA sequences in this sample encode the identical CDR3. J is TRBJ1-2 and V is TRBV10-3; a possible D gene is TRBD1 (5 bases). CDR1 and CDR2 from the germline V gene are ENHRY and SYGVKD. The CDR3 is made up of 12 amino acids. Trimming cost V 3 bases and J 5 bases, with 7 bases left between them. The CDR3, as DNA: TGTGCCATCAGTGACCGGGGGTATGGCTACACCTTC. Translation gives CAISDRGYGYTF.

V and J are TRBV25-1 and TRBJ2-2; D not certain. Trimming removed 4 bases at V and 0 bases at J, with 9 bases between. The germline gives CDR1 MGHDK, CDR2 SYGVNS. The CDR3 totals 15 residues. This CDR3 reads CASSVTTANTGELFF. DNA of the CDR3: TGTGCCAGCAGTGTTACTACGGCGAACACCGGGGAGCTGTTTTTT.

The rearrangement joins TRBV5-1 to TRBJ1-4; D perhaps matches TRBD1 (6 bases). V was trimmed by 2 bases and J by 0 bases, leaving 17 bases between them. Germline CDR1 SGHRS, CDR2 YFSETQ. This CDR3 comprises 18 residues. The CDR3 bases are TGCGCCAGCAGCTTCATAGGGTTGGACAGCGCAACTAATGAAAAACTGTTTTTT. Amino acid sequence: CASSFIGLDSATNEKLFF.

This chain joins TRBV23-1 and TRBJ2-7; D might be TRBD2 (6 bases). TRBV23-1 falls under the ORF class, with uncertain function. V lost 7 bases, J lost 5 bases, and 15 bases lay in between. CDR3 length: 13 amino acids. The CDR3 protein is CASIRDWPDEQYF. CDR3 sequence (DNA): TGCGCCAGCATCAGGGACTGGCCAGACGAGCAGTACTTC.

This chain joins TRBV19 and TRBJ2-5; 12 bases fit TRBD2. Trimming at V came to 4 bases and at J to 4 bases, leaving 10 bases not matched to a gene. CDR3 length equals 17 residues. In germline, CDR1 is LNHDA, CDR2 SQIVND (reference sequence). CDR3 amino acids: CASSRGLAGPSGETQYF. CDR3 DNA sequence: TGTGCCAGTAGTAGGGGACTAGCGGGTCCCTCAGGAGAGACCCAGTACTTC.

The rearrangement links TRBV14 to TRBJ2-7, with 8 bases lining up with TRBD2. J was trimmed by 1 base and V by 9 bases; bases with no gene match: 8. CDR3 length equals 14 residues. CDR1 and CDR2 (germline): SGHDN, FVKESK. CDR3 in amino acids: CARFLAGRSYEQYF. In DNA, the CDR3 is TGTGCCAGATTCCTAGCGGGCCGTTCCTACGAGCAGTACTTC.

The chain carries TRBV7-9 and TRBJ2-1; 8 nucleotides agree with TRBD2. The germline CDR1 and CDR2 sequences are SEHNR and FQNEAQ (reference sequence). V dropped 1 base and J dropped 4; count of bases not matched to a gene: 6. The CDR3 is made up of 16 amino acids. The CDR3, as DNA: TGTGCCAGCAGCTTAGTAGGGACTAGTATTTACAATGAGCAGTTCTTC. Its protein is CASSLVGTSIYNEQFF.

In DNA, the CDR3 is TGTGCCATCCGGGGACCGAACACTGAAGCTTTCTTT. This translates into CAIRGPNTEAFF. This rearrangement joins TRBV10-3 to TRBJ1-1; D possibly corresponds to TRBD1 (5 bases). The CDR3 extends over 12 amino acids. Germline V gene data show CDR1 as ENHRY and CDR2 as SYGVKD. The ends were cut back, 8 bases at V and 1 base at J, with 8 bases in the middle.

CDR3 coding DNA: TGTGCCAGCAGTTACTTCCGGGATACTAATGAAAAACTGTTTTTT. Translation: CASSYFRDTNEKLFF. The V call is TRBV6-5, the J call TRBJ1-4; no reliable D call. CDR1 is MNHEY and CDR2 is SVGAGI in the germline V gene. The CDR3 has 15 amino acids. V was trimmed by 1 base and J by 2 bases, leaving 8 bases between them.

The rearrangement joins TRBV19 to TRBJ1-1, with D perhaps TRBD1 (5 bases). The CDR3 sequence is 16 residues long. Germline CDR1 and CDR2: LNHDA and SQIVND (reference sequence). V gave up 6 bases and J gave up 6 bases, with 23 bases separating them. The CDR3 reads CASREGTQGVWAEAFF. CDR3 bases: TGTGCCAGTAGAGAGGGGACGCAAGGGGTCTGGGCTGAAGCTTTCTTT.